The rows below give T cell receptor beta chains drawn from one sample of a study of regulatory T cells in long-lasting Graves disease. MiXCR, run by TCRdb on the multiplex PCR reads, gives a single entry per CDR3 protein. The repertoire includes approximately 490,000 distinct CDR3 sequences, around 15% of them detected once, and more than 9% sits in the top ten. This sample was shared with a second study, whose subject was T cells in Graves' hyperthyroidism and ophthalmopathy.

The source material was peripheral blood mononuclear cells (PBMCs), sampled at new diagnosis, from a patient treated with antithyroid drugs. Receptor source: a man aged 35-49 years with Graves disease. The CDR3 runs from the conserved cysteine through the conserved F or W. Fields, in order: clone size, D gene, J gene, V gene, CDR3 DNA, CDR3 protein. A D gene is named only where the DNA matches it firmly. Clone size is given for some rows only: seen once, a few or many times, or a class if the clone is expanded.

.	TRBD1	TRBJ1-5	TRBV4-1	TGCGCCAGCAGCCAAGGGGGACAGGGTGGTGGCTATCAGCCCCAGCATTTT	CASSQGGQGGGYQPQHF
many	.	TRBJ2-3	TRBV5-1	TGTGCCAGCAGCTTACAGGGCGGGAGCACAGATACGCAGTATTTT	CASSLQGGSTDTQYF
many	TRBD2	TRBJ2-5	TRBV7-3	TGTGCCAGCAGCTCAAGCGGGAGGGCCGAAGAGACCCAGTACTTC	CASSSSGRAEETQYF
few	.	TRBJ1-1	TRBV19	TGTGCCAGTAGTACGCGTCGGTGGGGGGGAGTGAACACTGAAGCTTTCTTT	CASSTRRWGGVNTEAFF
.	TRBD2	TRBJ2-3	TRBV5-6	TGTGCCAGCAGCTTTCAAGCGGGAGGCCGCACAGATACGCAGTATTTT	CASSFQAGGRTDTQYF
many	TRBD2	TRBJ2-5	TRBV6-1	TGTGCCAGCAGCCGCCGGACTAGCGGGACTGAGACCCAGTACTTC	CASSRRTSGTETQYF
many	.	TRBJ2-1	TRBV6-1	TGTGCCAGCAGTGAAGGGTATAGAGACAATGAGCAGTTCTTC	CASSEGYRDNEQFF
.	.	TRBJ2-1	TRBV6-5	TGTGCCAGCAGTTACGATGCAGGTAACAATGAGCAGTTCTTC	CASSYDAGNNEQFF
.	TRBD2	TRBJ2-2	TRBV19	TGTGCCACCAACCCCTGGGGGGGGAGCGACACCGGGGAGCTGTTTTTT	CATNPWGGSDTGELFF
few	TRBD2	TRBJ2-1	TRBV24-1	TGTGCCACCAGTGATTGGGGGACTAGCGGGGCGAATGAGCAGTTCTTC	CATSDWGTSGANEQFF
many	.	TRBJ2-5	TRBV20-1	TGCAGTGCTAGAAAGACCCAAGAGACCCAGTACTTC	CSARKTQETQYF
few	.	TRBJ1-6	TRBV5-6	TGTGCCAGCAGCGGGAGGACAGTGTCCTCACCCCTCCACTTT	CASSGRTVSSPLHF
.	.	TRBJ2-2	TRBV4-1	TGCGCCAGCAGCCAGACCAGCCTTTGGGGGAACACCGGGGAGCTGTTTTTT	CASSQTSLWGNTGELFF
.	.	TRBJ2-3	TRBV2	TGTGCCAGCAGTGAAACAGGGATCGGGGGCACAGATACGCAGTATTTT	CASSETGIGGTDTQYF
many	.	TRBJ1-5	TRBV5-1	TGCGCCAGCAGCTCGAAAGGTGATCAGCCCCAGCATTTT	CASSSKGDQPQHF
once	.	TRBJ2-1	TRBV6-1	TGTGCCAGCAGCCGAAGACAGTCGGGCGAGCAGTTCTTC	CASSRRQSGEQFF
few	TRBD1	TRBJ1-5	TRBV20-1	TGCAGTGCTAGATCCGGACAGGGCGGGCAGCCCCAGCATTTT	CSARSGQGGQPQHF
many	TRBD2	TRBJ2-5	TRBV3-1	TGTGCCAGCAGCCAAGATCCGGGAGGGACCCAGTACTTC	CASSQDPGGTQYF
.	.	TRBJ1-1	TRBV5-1	TGCGCCAGCAGCCACCCAGATCGCACTGAAGCTTTCTTT	CASSHPDRTEAFF
few	.	TRBJ2-1	TRBV28	TGTGCCAGCAGTACCCCCCTGAGCTATCATAATGAGCAGTTCTTC	CASSTPLSYHNEQFF
many	TRBD2	TRBJ2-3	TRBV12-3/TRBV12-4	TGTGCCAGCAGAGGGACTAGCGGGAGGAAATCAGATACGCAGTATTTT	CASRGTSGRKSDTQYF
few	.	TRBJ1-5	TRBV29-1	TGCAGCGTTGCCGCGGACAGCAATCAGCCCCAGCATTTT	CSVAADSNQPQHF
many	.	TRBJ2-3	TRBV5-1	TGCGCCAGCAGCTTCTCTAGTCACACAGATACGCAGTATTTT	CASSFSSHTDTQYF
.	TRBD2	TRBJ2-5	TRBV6-9	TGCGCCAGCAGTGATTTTAGCGGGGAGAACCAAGAGACCCAGTACTTC	CASSDFSGENQETQYF
many	.	TRBJ2-1	TRBV15	TGTGCCACCAGCACGGACAGTTCGTACAATGAGCAGTTCTTC	CATSTDSSYNEQFF
few	.	TRBJ1-1	TRBV6-1	TGTGCCAGCAGTGAAGGGGGGAACATGAACACTGAAGCTTTCTTT	CASSEGGNMNTEAFF
many	.	TRBJ1-1	TRBV12-3/TRBV12-4	TGTGCCAGCAGTTTAGTTTCGAACGGTGAAGCTTTCTTT	CASSLVSNGEAFF
many	.	TRBJ2-1	TRBV11-1	TGTGCCAGCAGCTTAGCGGCGGGCCAACTAGGGTATGAGCAGTTCTTC	CASSLAAGQLGYEQFF
.	TRBD2	TRBJ2-3	TRBV20-1	TGCAGTGCTACCCCTGGGACTAGCGTGACAGATACGCAGTATTTC	CSATPGTSVTDTQYF
.	.	TRBJ2-1	TRBV28	TGTGCCAGCATCCGAGGCGGGCCCCCTACGAATGAGCAGTTCTTC	CASIRGGPPTNEQFF
many	.	TRBJ2-1	TRBV11-3	TGTGCCAGCAGGGAATCAGGGGAATGGACTGAGCAGTTCTTC	CASRESGEWTEQFF
few	.	TRBJ2-3	TRBV12-3/TRBV12-4	TGTGCCAGCAGTTTTATGGTCCGCACAGATACGCAGTATTTT	CASSFMVRTDTQYF
few	TRBD2	TRBJ2-2	TRBV3-1	TGTGCCAGCAGCCAAGATATTCTAGCGGGGAACACCGGGGAGCTGTTTTTT	CASSQDILAGNTGELFF
.	TRBD2	TRBJ2-7	TRBV19	TGTGCCAGTACCCCACTAGCGGGAGGGCCCTACGAGCAGTACTTC	CASTPLAGGPYEQYF
.	TRBD2	TRBJ2-1	TRBV5-1	TGCGCCAGCAGCTTCCTGGGGACTAGCGGGAGTACTGAGCAGTTCTTC	CASSFLGTSGSTEQFF
many	.	TRBJ1-1	TRBV30	TGTGCCTGGAACGCAGGGTTGAACACTGAAGCTTTCTTT	CAWNAGLNTEAFF
.	TRBD2	TRBJ2-7	TRBV7-8	TGTGCCAGCAGCTTAAGGGCAGCGGGAGACTCCTACGAGCAGTACTTC	CASSLRAAGDSYEQYF
few	TRBD2	TRBJ2-1	TRBV11-2	TGTGCCAGCAGCGGGAGGACTAGCGGGAGAGGGGATGATGAGCAGTTCTTC	CASSGRTSGRGDDEQFF
.	.	TRBJ2-7	TRBV6-2/TRBV6-3	TGTGCCAGCAGTTATCGTACAGGGTCGGGAGGCTCCTACGAGCAGTACTTC	CASSYRTGSGGSYEQYF
many	TRBD1	TRBJ2-3	TRBV11-1	TGTGCCAGCAGCCCCGGGACAGGGAGGAGCACAGATACGCAGTATTTT	CASSPGTGRSTDTQYF
few	TRBD2	TRBJ2-2	TRBV6-1	TGTGCCAGCAGTGAACGGACTAGCGGGAGCGCGGCCACCGGGGAGCTGTTTTTT	CASSERTSGSAATGELFF
many	TRBD2	TRBJ2-7	TRBV20-1	TGCAGTGCTTCCTCTAGCGGGACCCACGAGCAGTACTTC	CSASSSGTHEQYF
few	.	TRBJ1-1	TRBV5-5	TGTGCCAGCAGCTTTAGGGGCACTGAAACTTTCTTT	CASSFRGTETFF
few	.	TRBJ1-5	TRBV2	TGTGCCAGCAGTGAGGACAGCGATCATCAGCCCCAGCATTTT	CASSEDSDHQPQHF
many	.	TRBJ2-2	TRBV5-1	TGCGCCAGCAGCTCCCGATCCGGGATTGCGAACACCGGGGAGCTGTTTTTT	CASSSRSGIANTGELFF
.	.	TRBJ2-7	TRBV6-2/TRBV6-3	TGTGCCAGCAGGGGAATCGAGCAGTACTTC	CASRGIEQYF
many	TRBD1	TRBJ2-7	TRBV27	TGTGCCAGCAGTCGGTGGCAGGGGACAGGGGGAGACCCCTACGAGCAGTACTTC	CASSRWQGTGGDPYEQYF
.	TRBD1	TRBJ2-2	TRBV3-1	TGTGCCAGCAGCCAGGACAGGGCCCCGAGCACCGGGGAGCTGTTTTTT	CASSQDRAPSTGELFF